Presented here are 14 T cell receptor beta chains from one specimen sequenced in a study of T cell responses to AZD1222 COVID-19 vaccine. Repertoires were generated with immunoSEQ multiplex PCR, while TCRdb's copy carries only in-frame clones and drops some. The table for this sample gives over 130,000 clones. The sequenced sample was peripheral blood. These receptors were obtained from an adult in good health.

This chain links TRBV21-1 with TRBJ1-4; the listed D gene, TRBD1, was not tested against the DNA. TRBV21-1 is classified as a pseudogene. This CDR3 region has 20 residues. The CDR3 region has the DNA TGTGCCAGCAGCAAAGGGGCCCCCGGGACAGGGTTTAGGTCTAATGAAAAACTGTTTTTT. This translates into CASSKGAPGTGFRSNEKLFF.

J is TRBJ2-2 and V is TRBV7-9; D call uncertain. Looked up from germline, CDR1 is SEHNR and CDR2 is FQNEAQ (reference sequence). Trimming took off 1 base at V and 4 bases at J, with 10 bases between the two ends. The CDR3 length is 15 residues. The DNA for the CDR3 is TGTGCCAGCAGCTTAGGGAGTAGCAGCACCGGGGAGCTGTTTTTT. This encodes CASSLGSSSTGELFF.

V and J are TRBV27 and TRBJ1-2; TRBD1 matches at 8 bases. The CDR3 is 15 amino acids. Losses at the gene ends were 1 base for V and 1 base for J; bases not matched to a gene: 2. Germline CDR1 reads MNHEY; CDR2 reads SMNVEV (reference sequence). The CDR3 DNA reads TGTGCCAGCAGTTTATACGGACAGGGTAACTATGGCTACACCTTC. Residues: CASSLYGQGNYGYTF.

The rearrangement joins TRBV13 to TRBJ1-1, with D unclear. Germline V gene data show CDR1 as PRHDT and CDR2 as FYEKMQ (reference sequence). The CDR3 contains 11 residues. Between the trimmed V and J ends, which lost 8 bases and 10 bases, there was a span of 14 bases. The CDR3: CASDEGLGAFF. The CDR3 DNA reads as TGTGCCAGCGATGAAGGTCTGGGAGCTTTCTTT.

The CDR3 sequence is CASSLHAGGGKLFF. In DNA, the CDR3 is TGTGCCAGCAGTTTACACGCAGGGGGCGGAAAACTGTTTTTT. This chain connects TRBV28 to TRBJ1-4, with 8 bases fitting TRBD1. The CDR3 is 14 residues long. CDR1 is MDHEN and CDR2 is SYDVKM in the germline V gene. The junction had 6 bases not matched to a gene; V was cut back by 2 bases and J by 10 bases.

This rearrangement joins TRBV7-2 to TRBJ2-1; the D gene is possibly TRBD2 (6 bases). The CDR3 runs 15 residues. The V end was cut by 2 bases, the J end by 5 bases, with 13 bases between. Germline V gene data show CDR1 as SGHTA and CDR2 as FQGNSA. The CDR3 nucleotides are TGTGCCAGCAGCTTAACCCGGGACTTAGACAATGAGCAGTTCTTC. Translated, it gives CASSLTRDLDNEQFF.

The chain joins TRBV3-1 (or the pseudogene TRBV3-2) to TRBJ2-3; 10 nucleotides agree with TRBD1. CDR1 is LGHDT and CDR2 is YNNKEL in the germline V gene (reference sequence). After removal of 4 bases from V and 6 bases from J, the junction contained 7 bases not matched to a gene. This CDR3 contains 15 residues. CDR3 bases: TGTGCCAGCAGCCCCCGACAGGGGGCAAGGGATACGCAGTATTTT. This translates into CASSPRQGARDTQYF.

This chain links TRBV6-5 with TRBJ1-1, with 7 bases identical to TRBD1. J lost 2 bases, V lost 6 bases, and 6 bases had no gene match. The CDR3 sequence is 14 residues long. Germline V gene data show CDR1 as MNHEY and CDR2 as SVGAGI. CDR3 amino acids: CASRDREANTEAFF. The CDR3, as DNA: TGTGCCAGCAGAGACAGGGAAGCTAACACTGAAGCTTTCTTT.

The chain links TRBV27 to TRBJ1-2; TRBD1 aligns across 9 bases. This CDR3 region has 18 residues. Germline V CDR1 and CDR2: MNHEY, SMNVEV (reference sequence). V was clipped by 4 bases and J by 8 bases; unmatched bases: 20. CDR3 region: CASSSHPDRGRDRGGYTF. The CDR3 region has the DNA TGTGCCAGCAGTTCCCACCCCGACAGGGGGAGAGACCGTGGAGGCTACACCTTC.

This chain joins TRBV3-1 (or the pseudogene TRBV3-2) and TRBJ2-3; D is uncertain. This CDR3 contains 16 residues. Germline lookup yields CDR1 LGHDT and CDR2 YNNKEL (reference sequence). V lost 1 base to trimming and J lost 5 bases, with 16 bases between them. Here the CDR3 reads CASSQVDLSLGDTQYF. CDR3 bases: TGTGCCAGCAGCCAAGTGGACCTTTCTCTAGGAGATACGCAGTATTTT.

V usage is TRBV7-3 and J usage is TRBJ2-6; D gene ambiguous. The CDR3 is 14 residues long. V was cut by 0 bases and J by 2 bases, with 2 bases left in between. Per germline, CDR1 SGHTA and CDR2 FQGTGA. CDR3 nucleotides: TGTGCCAGCAGCTTAACGGCTGGGGCCAACGTCCTGACTTTC. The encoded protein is CASSLTAGANVLTF. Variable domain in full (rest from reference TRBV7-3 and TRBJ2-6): GAGVSQTPSNKVTEKGKYVELRCDPISGHTALYWYRQSLGQGPEFLIYFQGTGAADDSGLPNDRFFAVRPEGSVSTLKIQRTERGDSAVYLCASSLTAGANVLTFGAGSRLTVL.

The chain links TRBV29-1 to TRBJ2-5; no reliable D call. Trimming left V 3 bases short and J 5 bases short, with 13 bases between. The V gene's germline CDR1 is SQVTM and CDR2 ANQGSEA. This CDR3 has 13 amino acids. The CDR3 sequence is CSVEPVHGETQYF. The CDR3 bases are TGCAGCGTTGAGCCGGTCCACGGGGAGACCCAGTACTTC.

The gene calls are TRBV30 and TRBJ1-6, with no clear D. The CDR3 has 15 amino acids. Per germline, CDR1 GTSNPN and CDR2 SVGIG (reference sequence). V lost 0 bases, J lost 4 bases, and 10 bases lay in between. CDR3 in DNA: TGTGCCTGGAGTGTAGTAGGGAGTTATAATTCACCCCTCCACTTT. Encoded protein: CAWSVVGSYNSPLHF.

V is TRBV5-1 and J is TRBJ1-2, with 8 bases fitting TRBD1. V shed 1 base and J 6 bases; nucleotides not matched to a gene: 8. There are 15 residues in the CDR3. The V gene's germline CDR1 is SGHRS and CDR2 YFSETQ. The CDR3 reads CASSLFQGAVDGYTF. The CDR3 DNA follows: TGCGCCAGCAGCTTGTTTCAGGGGGCGGTGGATGGCTACACCTTC.